This is a list of T cell receptor beta chains from one sample in a study of regulatory T cells in long-lasting Graves disease. TCRdb reprocessed the multiplex PCR reads via MiXCR and lists one record per CDR3 protein. The sample has about 660,000 distinct CDR3 sequences, 25% to 30% seen once. Sample: peripheral blood mononuclear cells (PBMCs), taken when the disease was refractory, from a patient treated with antithyroid drugs. Every receptor here comes from a female donor with Graves disease. The CDR3 runs from the conserved cysteine through the conserved F or W. Each record gives: clone size, J gene, V gene, D gene, CDR3 protein, CDR3 DNA. The D gene is left open where the match is weak. Clone size, where shown, is once, few, many, or a class for clones that have expanded.

clone_size: few; j_call: TRBJ1-6; v_call: TRBV19; d_call: NA; cdr3_aa: CASKSDRYSPLHF; cdr3_nt: TGTGCCAGTAAGAGTGACCGGTACTCACCCCTCCACTTT
clone_size: NA; j_call: TRBJ1-2; v_call: TRBV19; d_call: NA; cdr3_aa: CASKVFEQHGYTF; cdr3_nt: TGTGCCAGTAAGGTATTTGAACAGCATGGCTACACCTTC
clone_size: many; j_call: TRBJ1-5; v_call: TRBV6-1; d_call: NA; cdr3_aa: CASSAIQGLRGQPQHF; cdr3_nt: TGTGCCAGCAGTGCGATACAGGGTCTGAGGGGTCAGCCCCAGCATTTT
clone_size: NA; j_call: TRBJ1-5; v_call: TRBV4-1; d_call: NA; cdr3_aa: CASSQEGGRARNQPQHF; cdr3_nt: TGCGCCAGCAGCCAAGAAGGAGGCAGGGCTCGCAATCAGCCCCAGCATTTT
clone_size: few; j_call: TRBJ1-2; v_call: TRBV6-2/TRBV6-3; d_call: NA; cdr3_aa: CASSYIGSRYGCTF; cdr3_nt: TGTGCCAGCAGTTACATAGGGTCTCGTTATGGCTGCACCTTC
clone_size: NA; j_call: TRBJ1-5; v_call: TRBV28; d_call: NA; cdr3_aa: CASSLITSRVQPQHF; cdr3_nt: TGTGCCAGCAGTTTAATAACGAGCAGGGTCCAGCCCCAGCATTTT
clone_size: many; j_call: TRBJ2-5; v_call: TRBV12-3/TRBV12-4; d_call: TRBD2; cdr3_aa: CASSLAPLAETQYF; cdr3_nt: TGTGCCAGCAGTTTAGCGCCACTAGCGGAGACCCAGTACTTC
clone_size: many; j_call: TRBJ1-2; v_call: TRBV12-3/TRBV12-4; d_call: NA; cdr3_aa: CASSLPGGNGYTF; cdr3_nt: TGTGCCAGCAGTTTACCTGGGGGAAATGGCTACACCTTC
clone_size: NA; j_call: TRBJ2-7; v_call: TRBV7-8; d_call: TRBD1; cdr3_aa: CASSQPKGQGILGISYEQYF; cdr3_nt: TGTGCCAGCAGCCAACCAAAGGGACAGGGGATTTTAGGGATTTCCTACGAGCAGTACTTC
clone_size: NA; j_call: TRBJ1-4; v_call: TRBV9; d_call: TRBD1; cdr3_aa: CASSVAGGEKLFF; cdr3_nt: TGTGCCAGCAGCGTAGCAGGGGGTGAAAAACTGTTTTTT
clone_size: NA; j_call: TRBJ1-5; v_call: TRBV7-8; d_call: NA; cdr3_aa: CASSLAGRGQPQHF; cdr3_nt: TGTGCCAGCAGCTTAGCTGGAAGGGGGCAGCCCCAGCATTTT
clone_size: NA; j_call: TRBJ1-1; v_call: TRBV14; d_call: TRBD1; cdr3_aa: CASSQVFGRGHRLNTEAFF; cdr3_nt: TGTGCCAGCAGCCAAGTTTTTGGCAGGGGGCACCGGCTGAACACTGAAGCTTTCTTT
clone_size: many; j_call: TRBJ2-2; v_call: TRBV12-3/TRBV12-4; d_call: NA; cdr3_aa: CASSSRPTTGELFF; cdr3_nt: TGTGCCAGCAGTTCACGACCCACTACCGGGGAGCTGTTTTTT
clone_size: NA; j_call: TRBJ2-4; v_call: TRBV30; d_call: TRBD1; cdr3_aa: CAWSPGTVAKNIQYF; cdr3_nt: TGTGCCTGGAGTCCTGGGACAGTAGCCAAAAACATTCAGTACTTC
clone_size: NA; j_call: TRBJ1-2; v_call: TRBV18; d_call: NA; cdr3_aa: CASSPEGLLHGYTF; cdr3_nt: TGTGCCAGCTCACCGGAGGGGCTGCTGCATGGCTACACCTTC
clone_size: few; j_call: TRBJ1-2; v_call: TRBV15; d_call: NA; cdr3_aa: CATSRDRPQNYGYTF; cdr3_nt: TGTGCCACCAGCAGAGATCGGCCACAGAACTATGGCTACACCTTC
clone_size: NA; j_call: TRBJ1-3; v_call: TRBV12-3/TRBV12-4; d_call: NA; cdr3_aa: CASSSRVRLVSNTIYF; cdr3_nt: TGTGCCAGCAGTTCGAGGGTTCGATTAGTCTCGAACACCATATATTTT
clone_size: NA; j_call: TRBJ1-4; v_call: TRBV7-3; d_call: NA; cdr3_aa: CASAQARNEKLFF; cdr3_nt: TGTGCCAGCGCCCAAGCTAGAAATGAAAAACTGTTTTTT
clone_size: NA; j_call: TRBJ2-2; v_call: TRBV7-3; d_call: TRBD1; cdr3_aa: CASSLKMSGQGNTGELFF; cdr3_nt: TGTGCCAGCAGCTTAAAAATGTCCGGACAGGGGAACACCGGGGAGCTGTTTTTT
clone_size: few; j_call: TRBJ1-1; v_call: TRBV10-1; d_call: TRBD1; cdr3_aa: CASSESTQGGEAFF; cdr3_nt: TGCGCCAGCAGTGAGTCGACACAGGGGGGTGAAGCTTTCTTT
clone_size: few; j_call: TRBJ2-2; v_call: TRBV6-2/TRBV6-3; d_call: NA; cdr3_aa: CASSELNTGELFF; cdr3_nt: TGTGCCAGCAGTGAACTCAACACCGGGGAGCTGTTTTTT
clone_size: NA; j_call: TRBJ1-1; v_call: TRBV19; d_call: NA; cdr3_aa: CASSIAPDGNTEAFF; cdr3_nt: TGTGCCAGTAGTATAGCCCCGGACGGGAACACTGAAGCTTTCTTT
clone_size: NA; j_call: TRBJ2-5; v_call: TRBV2; d_call: TRBD2; cdr3_aa: CASRKGLAMQETQYF; cdr3_nt: TGTGCCAGCAGAAAGGGACTAGCGATGCAAGAGACCCAGTACTTC
clone_size: NA; j_call: TRBJ1-6; v_call: TRBV3-1; d_call: NA; cdr3_aa: CASSQDLGWGNSPLHF; cdr3_nt: TGTGCCAGCAGCCAAGATTTAGGTTGGGGGAATTCACCCCTCCACTTT
clone_size: many; j_call: TRBJ1-2; v_call: TRBV12-3/TRBV12-4; d_call: TRBD1; cdr3_aa: CASSQDRGISLGYGYTF; cdr3_nt: TGTGCCAGCAGTCAAGACAGGGGGATCTCCCTGGGCTATGGCTACACCTTC
clone_size: NA; j_call: TRBJ2-5; v_call: TRBV19; d_call: NA; cdr3_aa: CASSMLGAETQYF; cdr3_nt: TGTGCCAGTAGTATGTTGGGCGCTGAGACCCAGTACTTC
clone_size: few; j_call: TRBJ2-2; v_call: TRBV2; d_call: TRBD2; cdr3_aa: CASSEAGGRVTGELFF; cdr3_nt: TGTGCCAGCAGTGAAGCTGGCGGGAGAGTCACCGGGGAGCTGTTTTTT
clone_size: few; j_call: TRBJ1-1; v_call: TRBV27; d_call: NA; cdr3_aa: CASSFLGKGTEAFF; cdr3_nt: TGTGCCAGCAGTTTTTTGGGGAAGGGCACTGAAGCTTTCTTT
clone_size: few; j_call: TRBJ1-1; v_call: TRBV7-3; d_call: NA; cdr3_aa: CASSPGGQLEAFF; cdr3_nt: TGTGCCAGCAGCCCCGGCGGACAGCTTGAAGCTTTCTTT
clone_size: many; j_call: TRBJ1-6; v_call: TRBV6-2/TRBV6-3; d_call: TRBD1; cdr3_aa: CASSYTGTVNSPLHF; cdr3_nt: TGTGCCAGCAGTTACACGGGGACAGTTAATTCACCCCTCCACTTT
clone_size: NA; j_call: TRBJ2-7; v_call: TRBV11-1; d_call: NA; cdr3_aa: CASSTYTAYEQYF; cdr3_nt: TGTGCCAGCAGCACCTACACTGCCTACGAGCAGTACTTC
clone_size: few; j_call: TRBJ1-2; v_call: TRBV5-1; d_call: NA; cdr3_aa: CASSLDRTPFNYGYTF; cdr3_nt: TGCGCCAGCAGCTTGGACAGGACTCCATTTAACTATGGCTACACCTTC
clone_size: NA; j_call: TRBJ2-1; v_call: TRBV12-3/TRBV12-4; d_call: NA; cdr3_aa: CASTWAGEQFF; cdr3_nt: TGTGCCAGCACTTGGGCGGGGGAGCAGTTCTTC
clone_size: few; j_call: TRBJ1-1; v_call: TRBV10-3; d_call: TRBD1; cdr3_aa: CAISEWDRGGDTEAFF; cdr3_nt: TGTGCCATCAGTGAGTGGGACAGAGGAGGTGACACTGAAGCTTTCTTT
clone_size: NA; j_call: TRBJ2-1; v_call: TRBV6-1; d_call: NA; cdr3_aa: CASRGGYEQFF; cdr3_nt: TGTGCCAGCAGGGGTGGGTATGAGCAGTTCTTC
clone_size: NA; j_call: TRBJ2-7; v_call: TRBV11-2; d_call: TRBD1; cdr3_aa: CASSLGGTGYALSYEQYF; cdr3_nt: TGTGCCAGCAGCTTAGGCGGGACAGGCTACGCATTATCCTACGAGCAGTACTTC
clone_size: many; j_call: TRBJ2-5; v_call: TRBV27; d_call: TRBD1; cdr3_aa: CASSGTEETQYF; cdr3_nt: TGTGCCAGCAGCGGGACAGAAGAGACCCAGTACTTC
clone_size: many; j_call: TRBJ2-7; v_call: TRBV28; d_call: TRBD2; cdr3_aa: CASRPPRRDRKGLAGPNYEQYF; cdr3_nt: TGTGCCAGCAGGCCCCCCCGCCGGGACAGGAAAGGACTAGCGGGCCCCAACTACGAGCAGTACTTC
clone_size: NA; j_call: TRBJ2-6; v_call: TRBV5-6; d_call: NA; cdr3_aa: CASSFRMARALTGANVLTF; cdr3_nt: TGTGCCAGCAGCTTTAGGATGGCGCGGGCATTGACTGGGGCCAACGTCCTGACTTTC
clone_size: NA; j_call: TRBJ1-1; v_call: TRBV28; d_call: NA; cdr3_aa: CARSQVWLTNTEAFF; cdr3_nt: TGCGCCCGCAGCCAAGTTTGGCTGACGAACACTGAAGCTTTCTTT
clone_size: NA; j_call: TRBJ1-1; v_call: TRBV15; d_call: NA; cdr3_aa: CATSRVNMPEAFF; cdr3_nt: TGTGCCACCAGCAGAGTTAACATGCCTGAAGCTTTCTTT
clone_size: many; j_call: TRBJ1-2; v_call: TRBV6-1; d_call: NA; cdr3_aa: CASKSGANYGYTF; cdr3_nt: TGTGCCAGCAAATCCGGAGCTAACTATGGCTACACCTTC
clone_size: NA; j_call: TRBJ2-5; v_call: TRBV12-3/TRBV12-4; d_call: NA; cdr3_aa: CASSFQRRASRETQYF; cdr3_nt: TGTGCCAGCAGTTTTCAAAGGAGGGCCTCCAGGGAGACCCAGTACTTC
clone_size: NA; j_call: TRBJ1-2; v_call: TRBV24-1; d_call: NA; cdr3_aa: CATSGRGGYTF; cdr3_nt: TGTGCCACCAGTGGACGGGGGGGCTACACCTTC
clone_size: few; j_call: TRBJ1-1; v_call: TRBV28; d_call: NA; cdr3_aa: CASTFYAGRKNTEAFF; cdr3_nt: TGTGCCAGCACTTTTTACGCGGGCAGGAAGAACACTGAAGCTTTCTTT
clone_size: NA; j_call: TRBJ1-6; v_call: TRBV5-1; d_call: TRBD1; cdr3_aa: CASSRMDRGPDNSPLHF; cdr3_nt: TGCGCCAGCAGCAGGATGGACAGGGGCCCTGATAATTCACCCCTCCACTTT
clone_size: NA; j_call: TRBJ2-5; v_call: TRBV28; d_call: TRBD1; cdr3_aa: CASSPEGTGGTRGETQYF; cdr3_nt: TGTGCCAGCAGTCCAGAGGGAACAGGGGGCACCCGGGGGGAGACCCAGTACTTC
clone_size: NA; j_call: TRBJ1-3; v_call: TRBV7-3; d_call: NA; cdr3_aa: CAGGYYSGNTIYF; cdr3_nt: TGTGCCGGCGGTTATTACTCTGGAAACACCATATATTTT
clone_size: many; j_call: TRBJ2-5; v_call: TRBV6-2/TRBV6-3; d_call: NA; cdr3_aa: CASSYDISQETQYF; cdr3_nt: TGTGCCAGCAGTTACGACATATCCCAAGAGACCCAGTACTTC
clone_size: few; j_call: TRBJ2-7; v_call: TRBV20-1; d_call: NA; cdr3_aa: CSARVDAWEQYF; cdr3_nt: TGCAGTGCTAGAGTGGACGCCTGGGAGCAGTACTTC
clone_size: many; j_call: TRBJ1-6; v_call: TRBV27; d_call: NA; cdr3_aa: CASSLSWATIYSPLHF; cdr3_nt: TGTGCCAGCAGTTTATCATGGGCTACAATTTATTCACCCCTCCACTTT
clone_size: NA; j_call: TRBJ2-5; v_call: TRBV2; d_call: NA; cdr3_aa: CASSAWHQETQYF; cdr3_nt: TGTGCCAGCAGTGCGTGGCACCAAGAGACCCAGTACTTC
clone_size: NA; j_call: TRBJ1-1; v_call: TRBV5-1; d_call: NA; cdr3_aa: CASSLRGEREAFF; cdr3_nt: TGCGCCAGCAGCTTGCGCGGGGAGCGTGAAGCTTTCTTT
clone_size: NA; j_call: TRBJ1-3; v_call: TRBV29-1; d_call: TRBD1; cdr3_aa: CSAWTGSSGNTIYF; cdr3_nt: TGCAGCGCATGGACAGGCAGCTCTGGAAACACCATATATTTT
clone_size: few; j_call: TRBJ2-2; v_call: TRBV6-2/TRBV6-3; d_call: NA; cdr3_aa: CATAGTQNGELFF; cdr3_nt: TGTGCCACTGCCGGGACCCAGAACGGGGAGCTGTTTTTT